The 13 T cell receptor beta chains reported below all come from one sample, sequenced in a study of blood T cell repertoires in COVID-19. TCRdb keeps only in-frame clones here, not all; method: immunoSEQ multiplex PCR. Seen here are approximately 200,000 clones, about four fifths observed once, and the top ten hold over 9.5%. Sequenced material: PBMCs or T cells enriched from blood (not recorded which). These receptors were obtained from a man aged 35 to 55 who had recovered from COVID-19.

The genes are TRBV7-9 and TRBJ2-7; 11 nucleotides line up with TRBD2. The J segment lost 2 bases and the V segment lost 0 bases, leaving 0 bases of the junction unmatched. The CDR3 covers 15 residues. Germline V gives CDR1 SEHNR, CDR2 FQNEAQ (reference sequence). In DNA form, the CDR3 reads TGTGCCAGCAGCTTAGCTAGCGGGAGGGCCTACGAGCAGTACTTC. This sequence encodes CASSLASGRAYEQYF.

The chain combines TRBV5-1 with TRBJ1-5; D might be TRBD1 (5 bases). The CDR3 is 15 amino acids. Per germline, CDR1 SGHRS and CDR2 YFSETQ. Deletions cut 4 bases from V and 6 bases from J, with 17 bases between. Written as DNA, the CDR3 is TGCGCCAGCAGCCCCGATCCGGGGGTAGGTCAGCCCCAGCATTTT. It specifies CASSPDPGVGQPQHF.

The chain has TRBV7-9 and TRBJ2-3; TRBD2 matches at 10 bases. In germline, CDR1 is SEHNR, CDR2 FQNEAQ (reference sequence). The CDR3 runs to 16 residues. V dropped 1 base and J dropped 3; count of bases not matched to a gene: 4. The chain's CDR3 is CASSLGATSGTDTQYF. In nucleotides, the CDR3 is TGTGCCAGCAGCTTAGGTGCGACTAGCGGGACAGATACGCAGTATTTT.

This sequence joins TRBV3-1 (or the pseudogene TRBV3-2) and TRBJ2-7; D is possibly TRBD1 (6 bases). Trimming removed 4 bases at V and 1 base at J, with 11 bases between. The germline CDR1 and CDR2 sequences are LGHDT and YNNKEL (reference sequence). The CDR3 spans 14 residues. CDR3 DNA: TGTGCCAGCAGCCCCAGGGGTCTTTCCTACGAGCAGTACTTC. Amino acid sequence: CASSPRGLSYEQYF.

The chain recombines TRBV4-1 with TRBJ2-3, with TRBD1 matching over 11 bases. The junction had 3 bases not matched to a gene; V was cut back by 6 bases and J by 4 bases. This CDR3 comprises 14 residues. Germline CDR1 is MGHRA and CDR2 is YSYEKL. The CDR3 spells CASRDRGPPDTQYF. CDR3 nucleotide sequence: TGCGCCAGCAGGGACAGGGGGCCCCCAGATACGCAGTATTTT.

The genes are TRBV6-2 or TRBV6-3 and TRBJ1-5; a weak D match, TRBD1 (5 bases). Trimming took off 2 bases at V and 4 bases at J, with 15 bases between the two ends. CDR3 length: 16 amino acids. Germline-derived CDR1 and CDR2 are MNHEY and SVGEGT. The CDR3, as DNA: TGTGCCAGCAGTTACAAGGGGCCGAGACGAAATCAGCCCCAGCATTTT. It yields the protein CASSYKGPRRNQPQHF.

V usage is TRBV6-1 and J usage is TRBJ1-2; the D is unclear. Germline V CDR1 and CDR2: MNHNS, SASEGT. Trimming took 0 bases from V and 3 from J, leaving 14 bases between them. This CDR3 has 16 amino acids. The CDR3 DNA reads TGTGCCAGCAGTGAAGCAAACAGACCAGAATACTATGGCTACACCTTC. This gives the protein CASSEANRPEYYGYTF.

In DNA, the CDR3 is TGTGCCTGGAGAGCCGGGACAGCGAACACAGATACGCAGTATTTT. It specifies CAWRAGTANTDTQYF. The genes are TRBV30 and TRBJ2-3; 7 bases fit TRBD1. Germline V gives CDR1 GTSNPN, CDR2 SVGIG (reference sequence). Trimming took 3 bases from V and 2 from J; bases not matched to a gene: 8. The CDR3 has 15 amino acids.

This clone was detected only a few times. The rearrangement joins TRBV4-3 to TRBJ1-2, with 8 positions matching TRBD1. Germline CDR1 and CDR2: LGHNA and YSLEER. CDR3 length: 14 residues. The V gene end was trimmed by 4 bases and the J gene end by 7 bases; junction bases not matched to a gene: 8. CDR3 in DNA: TGCGCCAGCAGCCTCGACAGGGGATACTCTGGCTACACCTTC. It specifies CASSLDRGYSGYTF.

V is TRBV7-9 and J is TRBJ1-1; D remains ambiguous. The CDR3 sequence is 13 residues long. Deletions cut 6 bases from V and 6 bases from J, with 14 bases between. Germline V gives CDR1 SEHNR, CDR2 FQNEAQ (reference sequence). CDR3 region: CASRPEGRAEAFF. The CDR3 DNA sequence: TGTGCCAGCAGGCCGGAAGGGAGGGCTGAAGCTTTCTTT.

This clone has a handful of counts. The J gene is TRBJ2-1, the V gene TRBV5-1, with a weak D call TRBD1 (5 bases). Trimming pared 0 bases from V and 5 bases from J, leaving 12 bases between. Germline lookup yields CDR1 SGHRS and CDR2 YFSETQ. This CDR3 contains 15 residues. This CDR3 reads CASSLDPGINNEQFF. The CDR3 coding sequence is TGCGCCAGCAGCTTGGATCCAGGGATAAACAATGAGCAGTTCTTC.

This chain connects TRBV28 to TRBJ2-1, with TRBD2 matching 14 bases. With 8 bases clipped from V and 0 bases from J, the junction kept 12 bases outside the gene matches. Looked up from germline, CDR1 is MDHEN and CDR2 is SYDVKM. The CDR3 runs to 19 residues. The CDR3 coding sequence is TGTGCCAGCGGAATGGGACTAGCGGGAGAATTTAGCTCCTACAATGAGCAGTTCTTC. Protein product: CASGMGLAGEFSSYNEQFF.

The V and J genes are TRBV29-1 and TRBJ1-2; D is unclear. V gave up 0 bases and J gave up 4 bases, with 9 bases separating them. Germline values: CDR1 SQVTM, CDR2 ANQGSEA. The CDR3 extends over 13 amino acids. The CDR3 DNA sequence: TGCAGCGTTGAAGACGGGGTGGGCTATGGCTACACCTTC. Translation: CSVEDGVGYGYTF.